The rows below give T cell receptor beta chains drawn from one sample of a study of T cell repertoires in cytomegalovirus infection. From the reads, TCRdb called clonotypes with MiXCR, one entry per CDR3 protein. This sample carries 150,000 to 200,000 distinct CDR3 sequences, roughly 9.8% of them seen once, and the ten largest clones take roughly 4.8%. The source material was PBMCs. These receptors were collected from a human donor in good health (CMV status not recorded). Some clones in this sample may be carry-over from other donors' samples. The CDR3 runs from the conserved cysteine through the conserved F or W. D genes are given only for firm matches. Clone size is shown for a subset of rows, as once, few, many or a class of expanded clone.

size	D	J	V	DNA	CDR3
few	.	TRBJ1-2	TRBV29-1	TGCAGCGTCCGCCTCCGGGGGATTACCTATGGCTACACCTTC	CSVRLRGITYGYTF
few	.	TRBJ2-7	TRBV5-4	TGTGCCAGCAGCGATAAACAGGGACACAAACCCTACGAGCAGTACTTC	CASSDKQGHKPYEQYF
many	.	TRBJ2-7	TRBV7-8	TGTGCCAGCAGCCTGAACTTCTACGAGCAGTACTTC	CASSLNFYEQYF
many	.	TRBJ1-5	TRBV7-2	TGTGCCAGCAGCTTATTACCAGGGCGGAATCAGCCCCAGCATTTT	CASSLLPGRNQPQHF
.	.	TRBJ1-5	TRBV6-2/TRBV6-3	TGTGCCAGCGGACAGAACAATCAGCCCCAGCATTTT	CASGQNNQPQHF
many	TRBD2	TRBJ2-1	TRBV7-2	TGTGCCAGCAGCTTCGGACTAGCGGGAGGGCCCAGCTCCTACAATGAGCAGTTCTTC	CASSFGLAGGPSSYNEQFF
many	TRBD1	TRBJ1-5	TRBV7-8	TGTGCCAGCAGCTTTACTTCAGGGGGCCATCAGCCCCAGCATTTT	CASSFTSGGHQPQHF
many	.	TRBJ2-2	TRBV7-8	TGTGCCAGCAGCTTAGGTCCGCCGACCGGGGAGCTGTTTTTT	CASSLGPPTGELFF
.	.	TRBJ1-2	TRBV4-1	TGCGCCAGCAGCCAAGACTCCGGGGGACTAAACTATGGCTACACCTTC	CASSQDSGGLNYGYTF
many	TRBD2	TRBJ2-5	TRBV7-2	TGTGCCAGCAGCCCCACCCGACTAGCGGGAGTGGAGACCCAGTACTTC	CASSPTRLAGVETQYF
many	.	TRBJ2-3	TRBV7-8	TGTGCCAGCAGCGGGGGAAGCACAGATACGCAGTATTTT	CASSGGSTDTQYF
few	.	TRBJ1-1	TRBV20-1	TGCAGTGCTAGTCCCGGCAGGTGGGGAACTGAAGCTTTCTTT	CSASPGRWGTEAFF
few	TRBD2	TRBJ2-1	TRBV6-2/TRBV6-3	TGTGCCAGCAGTTACGCTCCTAGCGGAAACTACAATGAGCAGTTCTTC	CASSYAPSGNYNEQFF
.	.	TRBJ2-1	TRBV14	TGTGCCAGCAGCCTTAAACATAGCGGATACAATGAGCAGTTCTTC	CASSLKHSGYNEQFF
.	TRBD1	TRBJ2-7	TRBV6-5	TGTGCCAGCAGTTACACAGGGGGCCGCGAGCAGTACTTC	CASSYTGGREQYF
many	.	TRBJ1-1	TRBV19	TGTGCCAGTAGCCTCGGACAGACTCTGAACACTGAAGCTTTCTTT	CASSLGQTLNTEAFF
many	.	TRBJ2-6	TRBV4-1	TGCGCCAGCAGCCTGGGACCGGGGTCTGGGGCCAACGTCCTGACTTTC	CASSLGPGSGANVLTF
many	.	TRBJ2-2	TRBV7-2	TGTGCCAGCAGCTTAGCGGGGGCCGGATCAGGCGGGGAGCTGTTTTTT	CASSLAGAGSGGELFF
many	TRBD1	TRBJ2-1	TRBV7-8	TGTGCCAGCAGCTTTGGGACAGGGAACAATGAGCAGTTCTTC	CASSFGTGNNEQFF
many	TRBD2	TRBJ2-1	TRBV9	TGTGCCAGCAGCGTCCTAGCGGGAGGGCCGTTATTGGACAATGAGCAGTTCTTC	CASSVLAGGPLLDNEQFF
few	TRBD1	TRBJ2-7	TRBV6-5	TGTGCCAGCAGGGAAGGGGGCTACGGCTCCTACGAGCAGTACTTC	CASREGGYGSYEQYF
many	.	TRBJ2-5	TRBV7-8	TGTGCCAGCAGCCGTACGGGAAGTACTAGCCTTTTGAGGGGTCGAGAGACCCAGTACTTC	CASSRTGSTSLLRGRETQYF
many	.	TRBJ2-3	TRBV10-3	TGTGCCATCAGTGACTCCTCCAGGGAAATGGCAGATACGCAGTATTTT	CAISDSSREMADTQYF
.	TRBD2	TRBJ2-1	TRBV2	TGTGCCAGCAGTTCACTAGCGGGGAGGGGGCAGTTCTTC	CASSSLAGRGQFF
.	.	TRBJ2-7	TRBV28	TGTGCCACGCACAGGGACTCCTACGAGCAGTACTTC	CATHRDSYEQYF
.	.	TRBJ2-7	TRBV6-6	TGTGCCAGCAGGGGGGGACCCTACGAGCAGTACTTC	CASRGGPYEQYF
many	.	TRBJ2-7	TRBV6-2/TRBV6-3	TGTGCCAGCAGTTACCCTAGTGACGAGCAGTACTTC	CASSYPSDEQYF
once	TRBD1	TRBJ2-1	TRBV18	TGTGCCAGCTCTCCACAGGGGGCCGTAAATGAGCAGTTCTTC	CASSPQGAVNEQFF
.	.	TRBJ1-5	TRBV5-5	TGTGCCAGCAGCTCCGGGACCCCTGGTCAGCCCCAGCATTTT	CASSSGTPGQPQHF
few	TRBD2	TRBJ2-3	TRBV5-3	TGTGCCAGCAGCTTGTATGGGGGGGGCACAGATACGCAGTATTTT	CASSLYGGGTDTQYF
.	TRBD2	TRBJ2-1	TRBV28	TGTGCCAGCAGTTCCCCCGGGACTAGCGGGATCGGTGAGCAGTTCTTC	CASSSPGTSGIGEQFF
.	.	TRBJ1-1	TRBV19	TGTGCCAGTAGTATAGATATGGTGAACACTGAAGCTTTCTTT	CASSIDMVNTEAFF
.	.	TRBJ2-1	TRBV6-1	TGTGCCAGCAGTTTTGAGGGCCCTTACAATGAGCAGTTCTTC	CASSFEGPYNEQFF
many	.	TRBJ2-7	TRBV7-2	TGTGCCAGCAGCGAAGGCCCAGGTCTCTACGAGCAGTACTTC	CASSEGPGLYEQYF
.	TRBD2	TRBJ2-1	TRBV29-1	TGCAGCGAGTCAGCGGGAGGGATTGGCAATGAGCAGTTCTTC	CSESAGGIGNEQFF
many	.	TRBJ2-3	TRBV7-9	TGTGCCAGCAGCGGGACGGAAAGCACAGATACGCAGTATTTT	CASSGTESTDTQYF
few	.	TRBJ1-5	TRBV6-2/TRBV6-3	TGTGCCAGCACCACCCAATTGCGGCAGCCCCAGCATTTT	CASTTQLRQPQHF
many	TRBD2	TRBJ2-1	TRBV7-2	TGTGCCAGCAGCCCAAATCACCAACTAGCGGGAGGGCCACATGAGCAGTTCTTC	CASSPNHQLAGGPHEQFF
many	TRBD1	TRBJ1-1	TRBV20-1	TGCAGTGCTGTAAACAGGGGGCTGGCCACTGAAGCTTTCTTT	CSAVNRGLATEAFF
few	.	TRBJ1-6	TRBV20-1	TGCAGTGCGTCCCCCGGGGGAGGGGATAATTCACCCCTCCACTTT	CSASPGGGDNSPLHF
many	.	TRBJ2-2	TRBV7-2	TGTGCCAGCAGCTTTAGGTTGGGGAACGCCGGGGAGCTGTTTTTT	CASSFRLGNAGELFF
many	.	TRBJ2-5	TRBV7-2	TGTGCCAGCAGCTTGGGACGGCAGTACCAAGAGACCCAGTACTTC	CASSLGRQYQETQYF
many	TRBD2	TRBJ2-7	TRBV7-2	TGTGCCAGCAGCTTCGGACTAGGCTCCTACGAGCAGTACTTC	CASSFGLGSYEQYF
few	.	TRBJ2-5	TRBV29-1	TGCAGCGTTGATTTCAGGGCTACAGAGACCCAGTACTTC	CSVDFRATETQYF
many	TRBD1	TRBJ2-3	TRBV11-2	TGTGCCAGCAGCCGGACAGGGGGCATAACAGATACGCAGTATTTT	CASSRTGGITDTQYF
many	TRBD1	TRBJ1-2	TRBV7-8	TGTGCCAGCAGCCGGACAGGCCCTAACTATGGCTACACCTTC	CASSRTGPNYGYTF
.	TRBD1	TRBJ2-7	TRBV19	TGTGCCAGTAGTACTACGGACAGGGTAAACGAGCAGTACTTC	CASSTTDRVNEQYF
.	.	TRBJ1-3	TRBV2	TGTGCCAGCAGCGACCCTGCCGACTACTCTGGAAACACCATATATTTT	CASSDPADYSGNTIYF
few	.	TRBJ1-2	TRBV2	TGTGCCAGCAGTGAATTGGGCAGGTCGGATGGCTACACCTTC	CASSELGRSDGYTF
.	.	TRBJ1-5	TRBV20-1	TGCAGTGCTAGAGATCCGGGTGGCAATCAGCCCCAGCATTTT	CSARDPGGNQPQHF
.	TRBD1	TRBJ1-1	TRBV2	TGTGCCAGCAGTGCGACAGGGCGAGCTTTCTTT	CASSATGRAFF
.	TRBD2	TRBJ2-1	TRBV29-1	TGCAGCGTTGAACAACTAGCGGGAGTTGTCAGCTCCTACAATGAGCAGTTCTTC	CSVEQLAGVVSSYNEQFF
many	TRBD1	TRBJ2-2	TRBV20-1	TGCAGTGCCAGGACAGGTAGTGAGCCCGGGGAGCTGTTTTTT	CSARTGSEPGELFF
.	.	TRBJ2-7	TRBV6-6	TGTGCCAGCAGTTCCGGACGGATGACCTACGAGCAGTACTTC	CASSSGRMTYEQYF
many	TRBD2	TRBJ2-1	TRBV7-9	TGTGCCAGCAGCTTGCTACTAGCGGCCCGTCGCAATGAGCAGTTCTTC	CASSLLLAARRNEQFF